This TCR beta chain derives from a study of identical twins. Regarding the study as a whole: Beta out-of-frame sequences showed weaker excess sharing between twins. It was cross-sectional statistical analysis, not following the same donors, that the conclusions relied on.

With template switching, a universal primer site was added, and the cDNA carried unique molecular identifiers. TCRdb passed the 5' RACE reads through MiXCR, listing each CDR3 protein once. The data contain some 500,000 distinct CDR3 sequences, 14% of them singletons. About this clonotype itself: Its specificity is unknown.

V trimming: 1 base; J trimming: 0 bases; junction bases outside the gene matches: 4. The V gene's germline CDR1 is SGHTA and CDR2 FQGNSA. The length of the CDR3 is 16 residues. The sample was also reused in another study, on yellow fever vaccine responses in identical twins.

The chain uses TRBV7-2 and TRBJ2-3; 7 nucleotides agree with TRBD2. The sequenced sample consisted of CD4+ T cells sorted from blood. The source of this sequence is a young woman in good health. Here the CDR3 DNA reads TGTGCCAGCAGCTTAGATAGGGAGGGAAGCACAGATACGCAGTATTTT. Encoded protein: CASSLDREGSTDTQYF.